Below, one TCR beta chain is given with its context. The sample originates from a study of technical replicates of blood from a handful of donors. Assay used: immunoSEQ multiplex PCR; TCRdb lists only in-frame clones, some missing. The sample has approximately 85,000 clones, about 94% seen once. This TCR was sampled from a human donor in good health. Input material: T cells isolated from PBMCs.

CDR3 residues: CASKTYDRGNYEQYF. The CDR3 DNA reads TGTGCCAGTAAAACCTACGACAGGGGAAACTACGAGCAGTACTTC. The chain links TRBV27 to TRBJ2-7, with 8 bases matching TRBD1. CDR1 is MNHEY, CDR2 SMNVEV, per germline (reference sequence). J lost 3 bases, V lost 9 bases, and 13 bases had no gene match. The CDR3 has 15 amino acids.